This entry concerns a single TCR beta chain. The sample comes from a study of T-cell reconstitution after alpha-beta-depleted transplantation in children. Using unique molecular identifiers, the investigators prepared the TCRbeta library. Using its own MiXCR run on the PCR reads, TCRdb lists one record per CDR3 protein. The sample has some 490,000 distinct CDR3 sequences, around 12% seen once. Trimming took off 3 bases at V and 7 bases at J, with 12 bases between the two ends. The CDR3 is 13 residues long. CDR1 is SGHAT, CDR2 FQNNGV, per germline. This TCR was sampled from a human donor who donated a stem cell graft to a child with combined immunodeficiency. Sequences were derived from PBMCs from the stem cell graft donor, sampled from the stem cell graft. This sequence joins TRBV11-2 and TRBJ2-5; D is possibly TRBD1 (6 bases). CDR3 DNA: TGTGCCAGCAGCTTCACAGGGATGAGGACCCAGTACTTC. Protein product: CASSFTGMRTQYF.